Listed below are T cell receptor beta chains from one sample, sequenced in a study of Ad26.COV2.S vaccination and SARS-CoV-2 variants. Libraries were prepared by immunoSEQ multiplex PCR; TCRdb keeps only in-frame clonotypes and omits some of them. The sample gives roughly 320,000 clones, around 86% of which show up once; roughly 3.1% is in the top ten. Source: peripheral blood, taken in a trial of Ad26.COV2.S vaccine versus placebo. Every receptor here comes from a person aged 18 to 59 who received the Ad26.COV2.S COVID-19 vaccine or a placebo. Both conserved end residues are part of each CDR3. The D gene is left open where the match is weak. Expanded clones are given a class, and other clones once, few, many or no size at all.

>NA|NA|TRBV6-1|TRBJ2-1
CASSDNPRQRNQYNEQFF
TGTGCCAGCAGTGATAACCCCCGGCAGAGGAATCAGTACAATGAGCAGTTCTTC
>NA|NA|TRBV7-2|TRBJ1-2
CASSTTLGPKVYGYTF
TGTGCCAGCAGCACAACTCTGGGACCGAAAGTCTATGGCTACACCTTC
>TRBD1|NA|TRBV5-6|TRBJ1-1
CASSRDRTNTEAFF
TGTGCCAGCAGCCGGGACAGGACGAACACTGAAGCTTTCTTT
>NA|NA|TRBV30|TRBJ1-1
CAWSTTGTEAFF
TGTGCCTGGAGTACGACAGGCACTGAAGCTTTCTTT
>NA|NA|TRBV11-2|TRBJ2-2
CASSLAGNTGELFF
TGTGCCAGCAGCCTAGCCGGGAACACCGGGGAGCTGTTTTTT
>NA|few|TRBV6-4|TRBJ1-1
CASSYTPGTEAFF
TGTGCCAGCAGCTACACACCGGGAACTGAAGCTTTCTTT
>NA|NA|TRBV9|TRBJ2-2
CASNLATGRAGELFF
TGTGCCAGCAACCTCGCTACAGGGAGGGCCGGGGAGCTGTTTTTT
>NA|NA|TRBV27|TRBJ1-2
CASSLAGRNGYTF
TGTGCCAGCAGTTTAGCAGGGCGAAATGGCTACACCTTC
>TRBD2|NA|TRBV7-9|TRBJ2-3
CASSELAGGSDTQYF
TGTGCCAGCAGCGAACTAGCGGGGGGTTCGGATACGCAGTATTTT
>NA|few|TRBV4-1|TRBJ1-5
CASSLLLGVPTTNQPQHF
TGCGCCAGCAGCCTCTTGCTTGGGGTCCCCACTACCAATCAGCCCCAGCATTTT
>NA|NA|TRBV4-1|TRBJ1-2
CASSQDLLNHGYGYTF
TGCGCCAGCAGCCAAGATTTGCTGAACCATGGCTATGGCTACACCTTC
>NA|NA|TRBV12-5|TRBJ2-1
CASGVGNEQFF
TGTGCTAGTGGAGTGGGTAATGAGCAGTTCTTC
>TRBD2|NA|TRBV11-2|TRBJ2-2
CASSSGLPYTGELFF
TGTGCCAGCAGCTCGGGACTACCCTACACCGGGGAGCTGTTTTTT
>NA|NA|TRBV6-5|TRBJ1-2
CASSYSEGPYGYTF
TGTGCCAGCAGTTACTCGGAGGGACCCTATGGCTACACCTTC
>NA|NA|TRBV5-1|TRBJ2-2
CASRVFGNTGELFF
TGCGCCAGCAGGGTTTTTGGGAACACCGGGGAGCTGTTTTTT
>NA|NA|TRBV6-5|TRBJ2-6
CASSYSGAGANVLTF
TGTGCCAGCAGTTACTCCGGGGCTGGGGCCAACGTCCTGACTTTC
>NA|NA|TRBV5-1|TRBJ1-3
CASSPMEGSGNTIYF
TGCGCCAGCAGTCCAATGGAGGGCTCTGGAAACACCATATATTTT
>TRBD1|NA|TRBV5-6|TRBJ1-1
CASSLQGADTEAFF
TGTGCCAGCAGCTTACAGGGGGCTGATACTGAAGCTTTCTTT
>NA|NA|TRBV30|TRBJ1-2
CAWSLSGGYTF
TGTGCCTGGAGTCTCTCCGGGGGCTACACCTTC
>NA|NA|TRBV11-2|TRBJ2-2
CASSLALSSTGELFF
TGTGCCAGCAGCCTAGCCTTGAGTTCCACCGGGGAGCTGTTTTTT
>TRBD1|NA|TRBV19|TRBJ1-5
CALGTARQPQHF
TGTGCCCTAGGGACAGCTCGACAGCCCCAGCATTTT
>NA|NA|TRBV9|TRBJ2-1
CASSEGAYNEQFF
TGTGCCAGCAGCGAAGGAGCCTACAATGAGCAGTTCTTC
>NA|NA|TRBV9|TRBJ1-2
CASSQPADLRTNYGYTF
TGTGCCAGCAGCCAGCCCGCCGACCTAAGAACTAACTATGGCTACACCTTC
>TRBD1|NA|TRBV4-1|TRBJ1-1
CASSQERGTGGLYTEAFF
TGCGCCAGCAGCCAAGAACGAGGGACAGGGGGCCTGTACACTGAAGCTTTCTTT
>NA|NA|TRBV12-5|TRBJ2-7
CASGAGQSYEQYF
TGTGCTAGTGGCGCCGGCCAGTCCTACGAGCAGTACTTC
>NA|NA|TRBV9|TRBJ1-4
CASSVAWSAEKLFF
TGTGCCAGCAGCGTAGCTTGGTCAGCTGAAAAACTGTTTTTT
>NA|NA|TRBV4-2|TRBJ2-1
CASSQDDLLKTGNEQFF
TGTGCCAGCAGCCAAGATGACCTCCTCAAAACTGGCAATGAGCAGTTCTTC
>NA|NA|TRBV12-3/TRBV12-4|TRBJ2-1
CASSLAPVNEQFF
TGTGCCAGCAGTTTAGCGCCTGTAAATGAGCAGTTCTTC
>TRBD1|NA|TRBV14|TRBJ1-1
CASSRGGYTEAFF
TGTGCCAGCAGCCGAGGGGGCTACACTGAAGCTTTCTTT
>NA|NA|TRBV15|TRBJ1-1
CATSRDGSRVTEAFF
TGTGCCACCAGCAGAGATGGCTCGCGGGTCACTGAAGCTTTCTTT
>NA|NA|TRBV2|TRBJ2-7
CASRGGYEQYF
TGTGCCAGCAGGGGGGGTTACGAGCAGTACTTC
>TRBD2|NA|TRBV3-1/TRBV3-2|TRBJ2-2
CASSHGLAGGTGELFF
TGTGCCAGCAGCCACGGACTAGCGGGGGGCACCGGGGAGCTGTTTTTT
>NA|NA|TRBV24-1|TRBJ2-2
CATSDLSKGSGGELFF
TGTGCCACCAGTGATTTAAGTAAGGGTTCGGGCGGGGAGCTGTTTTTT
>TRBD2|NA|TRBV4-2|TRBJ2-3
CASSQERLAGGQDTQYF
TGTGCCAGCAGCCAAGAAAGGCTAGCGGGGGGACAAGATACGCAGTATTTT
>NA|NA|TRBV19|TRBJ2-7
CASSIAPGQSYEQYF
TGTGCCAGTAGTATAGCCCCGGGACAATCCTACGAGCAGTACTTC
>NA|NA|TRBV28|TRBJ1-3
CASWTASGNTIYF
TGTGCCAGCTGGACAGCCTCTGGAAACACCATATATTTT